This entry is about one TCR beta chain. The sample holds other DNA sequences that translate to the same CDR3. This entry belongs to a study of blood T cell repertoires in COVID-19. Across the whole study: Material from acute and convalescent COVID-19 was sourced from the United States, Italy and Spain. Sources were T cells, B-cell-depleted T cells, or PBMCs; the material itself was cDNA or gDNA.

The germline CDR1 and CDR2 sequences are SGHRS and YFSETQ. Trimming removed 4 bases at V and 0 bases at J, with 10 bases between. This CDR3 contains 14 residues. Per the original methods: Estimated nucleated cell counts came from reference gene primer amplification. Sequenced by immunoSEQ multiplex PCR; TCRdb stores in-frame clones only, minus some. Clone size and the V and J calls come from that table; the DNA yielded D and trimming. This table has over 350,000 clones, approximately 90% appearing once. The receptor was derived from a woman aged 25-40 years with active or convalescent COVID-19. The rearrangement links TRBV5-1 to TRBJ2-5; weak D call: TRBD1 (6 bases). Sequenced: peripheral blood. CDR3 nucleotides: TGCGCCAGCAGCGTCCAGGGGTACCAAGAGACCCAGTACTTC. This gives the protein CASSVQGYQETQYF.